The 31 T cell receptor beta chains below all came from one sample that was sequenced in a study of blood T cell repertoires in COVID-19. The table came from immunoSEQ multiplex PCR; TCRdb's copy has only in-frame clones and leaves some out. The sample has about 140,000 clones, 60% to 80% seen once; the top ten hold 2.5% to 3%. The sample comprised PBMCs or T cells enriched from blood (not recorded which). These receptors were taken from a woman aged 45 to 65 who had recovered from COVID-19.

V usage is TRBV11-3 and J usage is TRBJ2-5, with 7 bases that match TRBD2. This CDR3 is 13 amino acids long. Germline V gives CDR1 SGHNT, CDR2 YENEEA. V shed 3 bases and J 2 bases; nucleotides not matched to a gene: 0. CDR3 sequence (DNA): TGTGCCAGCAGCTTGGGACTACAAGAGACCCAGTACTTC. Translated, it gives CASSLGLQETQYF.

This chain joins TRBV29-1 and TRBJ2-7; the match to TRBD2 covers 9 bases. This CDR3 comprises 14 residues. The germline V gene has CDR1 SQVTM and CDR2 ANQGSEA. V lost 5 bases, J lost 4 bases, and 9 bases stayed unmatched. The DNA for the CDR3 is TGCAGCGTTAACGGGGAGCGGGGGGATTACGAGCAGTACTTC. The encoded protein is CSVNGERGDYEQYF.

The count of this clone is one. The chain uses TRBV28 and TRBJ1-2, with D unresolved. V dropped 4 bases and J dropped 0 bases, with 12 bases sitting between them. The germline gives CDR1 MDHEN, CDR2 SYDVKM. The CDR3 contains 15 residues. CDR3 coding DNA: TGTGCCAGCAGTTATCAATCCGGAGCTAACTATGGCTACACCTTC. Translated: CASSYQSGANYGYTF.

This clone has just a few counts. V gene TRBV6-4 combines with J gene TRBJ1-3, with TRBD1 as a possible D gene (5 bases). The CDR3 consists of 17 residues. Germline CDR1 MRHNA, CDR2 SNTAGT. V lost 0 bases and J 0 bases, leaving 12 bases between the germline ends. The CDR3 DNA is TGTGCCAGCAGTGACTCAGGAGGGGACTACTCTGGAAACACCATATATTTT. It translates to CASSDSGGDYSGNTIYF.

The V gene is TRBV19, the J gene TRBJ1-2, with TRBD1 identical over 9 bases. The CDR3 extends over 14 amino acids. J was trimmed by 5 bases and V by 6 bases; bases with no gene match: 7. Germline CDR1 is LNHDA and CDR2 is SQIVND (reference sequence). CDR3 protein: CASRTGTGFYGYTF. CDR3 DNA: TGTGCCAGTAGAACCGGGACAGGGTTTTATGGCTACACCTTC. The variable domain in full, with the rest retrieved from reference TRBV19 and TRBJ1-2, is DGGITQSPKYLFRKEGQNVTLSCEQNLNHDAMYWYRQDPGQGLRLIYYSQIVNDFQKGDIAEGYSVSREKKESFPLTVTSAQKNPTAFYLCASRTGTGFYGYTFGSGTRLTVV.

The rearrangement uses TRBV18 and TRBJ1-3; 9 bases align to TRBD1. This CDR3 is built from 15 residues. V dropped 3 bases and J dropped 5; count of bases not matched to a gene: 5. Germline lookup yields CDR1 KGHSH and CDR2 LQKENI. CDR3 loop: CASSPGQGRRNTIYF. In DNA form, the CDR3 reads TGTGCCAGCTCACCGGGACAGGGTCGGAGAAACACCATATATTTT. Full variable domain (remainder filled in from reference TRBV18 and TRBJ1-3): NAGVMQNPRHLVRRRGQEARLRCSPMKGHSHVYWYRQLPEEGLKFMVYLQKENIIDESGMPKERFSAEFPKEGPSILRIQQVVRGDSAAYFCASSPGQGRRNTIYFGEGSWLTVV.

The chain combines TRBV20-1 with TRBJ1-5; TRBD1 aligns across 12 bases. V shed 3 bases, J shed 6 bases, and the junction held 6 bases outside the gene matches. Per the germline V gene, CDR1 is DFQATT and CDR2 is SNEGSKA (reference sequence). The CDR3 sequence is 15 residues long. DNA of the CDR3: TGCAGTGCTAGTGCCGGGACAGGGGGCGGTCAGCCCCAGCATTTT. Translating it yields CSASAGTGGGQPQHF.

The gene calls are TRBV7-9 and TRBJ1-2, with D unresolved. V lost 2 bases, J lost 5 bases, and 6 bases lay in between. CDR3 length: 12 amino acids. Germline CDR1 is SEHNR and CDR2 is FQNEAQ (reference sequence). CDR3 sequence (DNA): TGTGCCAGCAGCTTACCAGCGTATGGCTACACCTTC. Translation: CASSLPAYGYTF.

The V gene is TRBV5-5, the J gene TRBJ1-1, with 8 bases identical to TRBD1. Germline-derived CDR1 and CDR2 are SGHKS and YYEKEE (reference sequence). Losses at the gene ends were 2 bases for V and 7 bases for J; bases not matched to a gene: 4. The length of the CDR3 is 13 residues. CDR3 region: CASSFGQGGEAFF. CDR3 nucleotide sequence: TGTGCCAGCAGCTTCGGACAGGGAGGTGAAGCTTTCTTT.

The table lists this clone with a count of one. CDR3 residues: CASSPMTGGSPHF. The CDR3 nucleotides read TGTGCCAGCAGCCCGATGACGGGGGGCTCCCCCCACTTT. The chain couples TRBV3-1 (or the pseudogene TRBV3-2) to TRBJ1-6; perhaps TRBD1 as D (6 bases). Trimming took 4 bases from V and 18 from J, leaving 19 bases between them. CDR1 and CDR2 (germline): LGHDT, YNNKEL (reference sequence). This CDR3 has 13 amino acids.

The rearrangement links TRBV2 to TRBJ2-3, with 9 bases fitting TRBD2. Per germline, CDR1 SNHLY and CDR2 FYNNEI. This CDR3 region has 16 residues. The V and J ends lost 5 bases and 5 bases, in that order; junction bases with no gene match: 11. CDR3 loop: CASSTRRSGGLDTQYF. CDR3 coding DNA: TGTGCCAGCAGTACGCGCAGGAGCGGGGGGTTAGATACGCAGTATTTT.

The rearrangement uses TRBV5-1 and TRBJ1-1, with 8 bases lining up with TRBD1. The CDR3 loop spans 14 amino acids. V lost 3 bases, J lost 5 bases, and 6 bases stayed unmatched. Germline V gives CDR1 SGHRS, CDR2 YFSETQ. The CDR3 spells CASSSGQAKTEAFF. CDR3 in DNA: TGCGCCAGCAGCTCGGGACAGGCTAAGACTGAAGCTTTCTTT.

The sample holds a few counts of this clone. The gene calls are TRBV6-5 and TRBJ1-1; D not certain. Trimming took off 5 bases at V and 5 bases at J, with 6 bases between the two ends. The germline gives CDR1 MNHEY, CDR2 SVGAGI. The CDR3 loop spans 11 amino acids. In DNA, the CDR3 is TGTGCCAGCAGTCTCCCGACTGAAGCTTTCTTT. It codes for CASSLPTEAFF.

CDR3 sequence reads: CASTPGLDYNEQFF. The CDR3 DNA reads as TGTGCCAGCACCCCGGGACTGGACTACAATGAGCAGTTCTTC. The rearrangement links TRBV28 to TRBJ2-1; perhaps TRBD2 as D (6 bases). The V end was cut by 7 bases, the J end by 3 bases, with 13 bases between. CDR3 size: 14 residues. CDR1 is MDHEN, CDR2 SYDVKM, per germline. The full variable domain, in which reference TRBV28 and TRBJ2-1 provide the parts outside the CDR3, is DVKVTQSSRYLVKRTGEKVFLECVQDMDHENMFWYRQDPGLGLRLIYFSYDVKMKEKGDIPEGYSVSREKKERFSLILESASTNQTSMYLCASTPGLDYNEQFFGPGTRLTVL.

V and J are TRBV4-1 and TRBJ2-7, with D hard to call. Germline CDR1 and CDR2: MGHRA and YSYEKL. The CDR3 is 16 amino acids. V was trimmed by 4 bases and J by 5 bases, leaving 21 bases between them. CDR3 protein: CASSRAAAPAINEQYF. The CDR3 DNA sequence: TGCGCCAGCAGCCGGGCTGCCGCACCGGCGATAAACGAGCAGTACTTC.

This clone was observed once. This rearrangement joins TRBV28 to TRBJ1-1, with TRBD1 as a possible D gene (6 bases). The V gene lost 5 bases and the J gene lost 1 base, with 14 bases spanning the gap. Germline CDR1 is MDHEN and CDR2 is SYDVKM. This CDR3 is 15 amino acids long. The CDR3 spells CASSALQGRNTEAFF. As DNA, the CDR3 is TGTGCCAGCAGTGCCCTACAGGGACGGAACACTGAAGCTTTCTTT.

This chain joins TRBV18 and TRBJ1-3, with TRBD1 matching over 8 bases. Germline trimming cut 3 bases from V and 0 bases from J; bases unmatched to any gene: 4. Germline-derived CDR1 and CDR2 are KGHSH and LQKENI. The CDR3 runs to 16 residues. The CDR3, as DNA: TGTGCCAGCTCACCCCGGGACAGGAGCTCTGGAAACACCATATATTTT. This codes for CASSPRDRSSGNTIYF.

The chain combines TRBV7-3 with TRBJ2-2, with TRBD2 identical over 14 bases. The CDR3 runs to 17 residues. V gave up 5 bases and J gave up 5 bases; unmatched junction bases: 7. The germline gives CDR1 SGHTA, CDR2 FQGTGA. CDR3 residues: CASSEGLAGVGTGELFF. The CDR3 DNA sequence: TGTGCCAGCAGCGAGGGACTAGCGGGAGTAGGAACCGGGGAGCTGTTTTTT.

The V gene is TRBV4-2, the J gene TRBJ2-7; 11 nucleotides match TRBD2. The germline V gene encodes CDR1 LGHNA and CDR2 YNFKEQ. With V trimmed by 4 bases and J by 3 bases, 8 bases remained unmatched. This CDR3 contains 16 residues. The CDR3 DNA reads TGTGCCAGCAGCCTTAGCGGGGGGGCCGGCGACTACGAGCAGTACTTC. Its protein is CASSLSGGAGDYEQYF.

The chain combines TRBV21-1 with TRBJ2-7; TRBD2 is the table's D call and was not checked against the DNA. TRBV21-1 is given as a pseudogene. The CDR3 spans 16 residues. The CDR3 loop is CASSKIGTSGSGEQYF. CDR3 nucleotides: TGTGCCAGCAGCAAAATTGGGACTAGCGGGAGTGGTGAGCAGTACTTC.

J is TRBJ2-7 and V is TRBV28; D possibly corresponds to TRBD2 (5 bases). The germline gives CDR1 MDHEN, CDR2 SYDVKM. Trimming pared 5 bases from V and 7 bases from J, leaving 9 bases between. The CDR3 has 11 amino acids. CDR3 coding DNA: TGTGCCAGCAGTACCAGAGGGGAGCAGTACTTC. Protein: CASSTRGEQYF.

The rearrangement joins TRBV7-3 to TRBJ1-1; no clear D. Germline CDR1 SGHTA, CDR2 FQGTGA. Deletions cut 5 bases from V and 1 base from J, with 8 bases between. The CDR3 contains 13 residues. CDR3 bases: TGTGCCAGCAGCGACGGAGGGAACACTGAAGCTTTCTTT. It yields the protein CASSDGGNTEAFF.

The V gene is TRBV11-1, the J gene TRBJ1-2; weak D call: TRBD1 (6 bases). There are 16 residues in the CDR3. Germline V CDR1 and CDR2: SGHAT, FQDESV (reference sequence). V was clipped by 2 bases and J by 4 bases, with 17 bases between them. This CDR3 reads CASSLTSSGVGYGYTF. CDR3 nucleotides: TGTGCCAGCAGCTTAACGTCCTCAGGGGTCGGCTATGGCTACACCTTC. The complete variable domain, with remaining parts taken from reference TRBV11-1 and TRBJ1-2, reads EAEVAQSPRYKITEKSQAVAFWCDPISGHATLYWYRQILGQGPELLVQFQDESVVDDSQLPKDRFSAERLKGVDSTLKIQPAELGDSAMYLCASSLTSSGVGYGYTFGSGTRLTVV.

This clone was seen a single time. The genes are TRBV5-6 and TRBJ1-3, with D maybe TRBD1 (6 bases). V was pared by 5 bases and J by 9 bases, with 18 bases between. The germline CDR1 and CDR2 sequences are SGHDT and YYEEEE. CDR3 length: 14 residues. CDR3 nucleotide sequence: TGTGCCAGCAGTTTTGACAGGCAACAGGGCACCATATATTTT. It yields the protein CASSFDRQQGTIYF. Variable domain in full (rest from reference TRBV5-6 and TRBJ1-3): DAGVTQSPTHLIKTRGQQVTLRCSPKSGHDTVSWYQQALGQGPQFIFQYYEEEERQRGNFPDRFSGHQFPNYSSELNVNALLLGDSALYLCASSFDRQQGTIYFGEGSWLTVV.

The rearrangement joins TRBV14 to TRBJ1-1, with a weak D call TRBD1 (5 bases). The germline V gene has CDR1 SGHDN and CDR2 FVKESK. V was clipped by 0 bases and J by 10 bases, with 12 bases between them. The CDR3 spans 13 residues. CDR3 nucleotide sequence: TGTGCCAGCAGCCAAGATAGGGGATCATCAGCTTTCTTT. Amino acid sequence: CASSQDRGSSAFF. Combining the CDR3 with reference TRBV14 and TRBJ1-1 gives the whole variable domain EAGVTQFPSHSVIEKGQTVTLRCDPISGHDNLYWYRRVMGKEIKFLLHFVKESKQDESGMPNNRFLAERTGGTYSTLKVQPAELEDSGVYFCASSQDRGSSAFFGQGTRLTVV.

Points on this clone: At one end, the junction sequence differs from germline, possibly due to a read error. In DNA, the CDR3 is TGTGCCAGCAGCATAACCGGGAATATGAACACTGAAGCTTTCTTT. Translation gives CASSITGNMNTEAFF. The rearrangement joins TRBV7-3 to TRBJ1-1; D remains unclear. Germline assignment: CDR1 SGHTA and CDR2 FQGTGA. The CDR3 runs to 15 residues. Full variable domain (outside the CDR3, taken from reference TRBV7-3 and TRBJ1-1): GAGVSQTPSNKVTEKGKYVELRCDPISGHTALYWYRQSLGQGPEFLIYFQGTGAADDSGLPNDRFFAVRPEGSVSTLKIQRTERGDSAVYLCASSITGNMNTEAFFGQGTRLTVV.

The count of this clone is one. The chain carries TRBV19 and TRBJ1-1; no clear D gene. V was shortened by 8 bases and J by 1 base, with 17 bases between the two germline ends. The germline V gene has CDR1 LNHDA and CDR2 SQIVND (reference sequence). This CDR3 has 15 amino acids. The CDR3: CASSLGREANTEAFF. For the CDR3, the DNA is TGTGCCAGTTCACTGGGCCGGGAGGCGAACACTGAAGCTTTCTTT.

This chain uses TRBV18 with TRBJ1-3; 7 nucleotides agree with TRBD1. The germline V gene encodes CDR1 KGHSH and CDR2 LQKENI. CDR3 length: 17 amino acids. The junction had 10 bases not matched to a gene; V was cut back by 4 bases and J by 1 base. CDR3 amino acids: CASSLRRRDSSGNTIYF. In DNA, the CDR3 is TGTGCCAGCTCACTCCGGCGGAGGGACAGTTCTGGAAACACCATATATTTT.

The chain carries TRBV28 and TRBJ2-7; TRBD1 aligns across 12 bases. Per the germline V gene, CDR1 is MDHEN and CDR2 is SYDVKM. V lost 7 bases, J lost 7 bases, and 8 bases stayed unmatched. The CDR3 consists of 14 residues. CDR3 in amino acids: CASKEGTGGWEQYF. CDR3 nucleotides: TGTGCCAGCAAGGAAGGGACAGGGGGCTGGGAGCAGTACTTC.

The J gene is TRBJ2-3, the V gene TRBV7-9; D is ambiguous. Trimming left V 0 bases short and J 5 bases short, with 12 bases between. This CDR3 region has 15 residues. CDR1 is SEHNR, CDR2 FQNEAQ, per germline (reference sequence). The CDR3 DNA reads TGTGCCAGCAGCTTAGCGATTAGAGCCGAAGATACGCAGTATTTT. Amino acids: CASSLAIRAEDTQYF.

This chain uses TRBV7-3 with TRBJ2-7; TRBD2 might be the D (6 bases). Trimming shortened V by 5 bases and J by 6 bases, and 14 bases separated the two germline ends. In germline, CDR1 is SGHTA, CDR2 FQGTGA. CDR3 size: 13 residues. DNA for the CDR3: TGTGCCAGCAGCCCTCGACTAGGCGGCGAGCAGTACTTC. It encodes CASSPRLGGEQYF.